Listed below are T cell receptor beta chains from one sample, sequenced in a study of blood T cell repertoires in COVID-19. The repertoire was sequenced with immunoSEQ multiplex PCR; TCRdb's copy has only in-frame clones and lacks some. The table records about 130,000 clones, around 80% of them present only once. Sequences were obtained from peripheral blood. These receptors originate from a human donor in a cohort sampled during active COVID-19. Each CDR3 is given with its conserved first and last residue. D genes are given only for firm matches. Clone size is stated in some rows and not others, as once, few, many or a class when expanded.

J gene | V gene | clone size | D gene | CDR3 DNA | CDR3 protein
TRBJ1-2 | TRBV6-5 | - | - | TGTGCCAGCAGTTACTCGGCAGATCCCTATGGCTACACCTTC | CASSYSADPYGYTF
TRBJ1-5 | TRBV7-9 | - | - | TGTGCCAGCAGCTTAATAGGGGAGGCTCAGCCCCAGCATTTT | CASSLIGEAQPQHF
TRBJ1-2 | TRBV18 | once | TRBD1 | TGTGCCAGCTCATCAGGTATAGGACAGGGAGTTTATGGCTACACCTTC | CASSSGIGQGVYGYTF
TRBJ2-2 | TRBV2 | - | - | TGTGCCAGCAGTGAAGCGCGAGGGTTCGCGTACACCGGGGAGCTGTTTTTT | CASSEARGFAYTGELFF
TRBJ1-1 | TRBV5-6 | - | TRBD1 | TGTGCCAGCAGCTTGTTCGGGACAGGGGGAAAGACTGAAGCTTTCTTT | CASSLFGTGGKTEAFF
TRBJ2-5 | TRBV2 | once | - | TGTGCCAGCACCCGACAGGCAGGAGAGACCCAGTACTTC | CASTRQAGETQYF
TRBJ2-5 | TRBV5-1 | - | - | TGCGCCAGCAGCTCCCAGGGAAATCCCCACTTC | CASSSQGNPHF
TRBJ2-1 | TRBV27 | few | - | TGTGCCAGCGGGGTGCCCGGTAGATGGGGCGATGAGCAGTTCTTC | CASGVPGRWGDEQFF
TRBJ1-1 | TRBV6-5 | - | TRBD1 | TGTGCCAGCAGTCAACAGGGGAGGGAAGCTTTCTTT | CASSQQGREAFF
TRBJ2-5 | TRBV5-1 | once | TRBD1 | TGCGCCAGCAGCTTTCTTGGACAGGCACAAGAGACCCAGTACTTC | CASSFLGQAQETQYF
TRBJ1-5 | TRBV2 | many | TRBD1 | TGTGCCAGCAGTGCGGACAGGTATAGCAATCAGCCCCAGCATTTT | CASSADRYSNQPQHF
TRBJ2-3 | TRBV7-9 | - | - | TGTGCCAGCAGCTGGGGCATCGAGGGGGCAGATACGCAGTATTTT | CASSWGIEGADTQYF
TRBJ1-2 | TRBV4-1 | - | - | TGCGCCAGCAGCCAGTGGGCCGCAGGGGTAAAGTATGGCTACACCTTC | CASSQWAAGVKYGYTF
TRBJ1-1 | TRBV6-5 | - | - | TGTGCCAGCAGACCAAGCGGGGCAGTTGAAGCTTTCTTT | CASRPSGAVEAFF
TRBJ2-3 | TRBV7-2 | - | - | TGTGCCAGCAGCACGACTAGTTACACAGATACGCAGTATTTT | CASSTTSYTDTQYF
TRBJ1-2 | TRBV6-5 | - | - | TGTGCCAGCAGCAGGGTGGGCTATGGCTACACCTTC | CASSRVGYGYTF
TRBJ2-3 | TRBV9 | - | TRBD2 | TGTGCCAGCAGCGTAGGGACTAGTCGCACAGATACGCAGTATTTT | CASSVGTSRTDTQYF
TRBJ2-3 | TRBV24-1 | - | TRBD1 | TGTGCCACCAGTGATCCGGGACAGGGGGGCACAGATACGCAGTATTTT | CATSDPGQGGTDTQYF
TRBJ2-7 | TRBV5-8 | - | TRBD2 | TGTGCCAGCAGCTTTAGCGGGGGGGCCTACGAGCAGTACTTC | CASSFSGGAYEQYF
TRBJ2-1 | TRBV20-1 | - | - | TGCAGTGCTAGTTCGGAGAATGAGCAGTTCTTC | CSASSENEQFF
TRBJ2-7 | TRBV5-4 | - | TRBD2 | TGTGCCAGCAGCTTGAGGGTAGCGGGGTCCTACGAGCAGTACTTC | CASSLRVAGSYEQYF
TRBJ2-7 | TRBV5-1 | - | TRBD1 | TGCGCCAGCAGCCTATGGGACAGGGGTTACTACGAGCAGTACTTC | CASSLWDRGYYEQYF
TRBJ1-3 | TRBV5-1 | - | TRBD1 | TGCGCCAGCAGCTTGAAGCGGACAGGGGGTTCGGGTTTCTCTGGAAACACCATATATTTT | CASSLKRTGGSGFSGNTIYF
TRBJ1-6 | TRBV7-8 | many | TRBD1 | TGTGCCAGCAGCCCCAGTGGACAGGGACTCGCGTCCCTCCACTTT | CASSPSGQGLASLHF
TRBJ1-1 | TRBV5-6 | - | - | TGTGCCAGCAGCTTGGTGTCCGGCAGGGGTATTAGTGAAGCTTTCTTT | CASSLVSGRGISEAFF
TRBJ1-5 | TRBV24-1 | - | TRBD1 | TGTGCCACCAGTGGACAGGGGGAGGGTCAGCCCCAGCATTTT | CATSGQGEGQPQHF
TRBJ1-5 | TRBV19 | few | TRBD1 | TGTGCCAGTAGTCCAAAAGACAGGGCCAATCAGCCCCAGCATTTT | CASSPKDRANQPQHF
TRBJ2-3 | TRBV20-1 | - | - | TGCAGTGCTAGTACTAACTCCCGACAGTTCTCTTACACAGATACGCAGTATTTT | CSASTNSRQFSYTDTQYF
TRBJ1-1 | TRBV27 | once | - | TGTGCCAGCAGTACCCCAGGGAACACTGAAGCTTTCTTT | CASSTPGNTEAFF
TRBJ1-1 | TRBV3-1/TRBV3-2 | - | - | TGTGCCAGCAGCCAAGATCCCCGGGGTTTAGGCACTGAAGCTTTCTTT | CASSQDPRGLGTEAFF
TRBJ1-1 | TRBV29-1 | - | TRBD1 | TGCAGCGTTCGGACAGGGAACACTGAAGCTTTCTTT | CSVRTGNTEAFF
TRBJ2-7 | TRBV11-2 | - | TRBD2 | TGTGCCAGCAGCTTAGCTGCCGGGGGGAAAGCCTACGAGCAGTACTTC | CASSLAAGGKAYEQYF
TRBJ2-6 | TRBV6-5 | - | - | TGTGCCGCCGGGGGGGCCAACGTCCTGACTTTC | CAAGGANVLTF